The rows below give T cell receptor beta chains drawn from one sample of a study of beta chain features in type 1 diabetes. Profiling relied on immunoSEQ multiplex PCR, and the TCRdb table lists in-frame clones only, not all of them. The table shows about 930,000 clones, with roughly 17% occurring only once. The material sequenced was naive CD4+ T cells from blood. The receptors shown here come from a woman under 30 in good health. Each CDR3 is given without its conserved first and last residue. Size values are once, few and many counts, or a class for expanded clones, and some rows have none.

size,V,J,CDR3
NA,TRBV2,TRBJ2-1,ASIRTSGTKGEQF
NA,TRBV5-1,TRBJ2-2,ASSPLLLDPSTGELF
few,TRBV19,TRBJ1-2,ASGTGFFGYT
few,TRBV7-9,TRBJ2-7,ASSLEVRTYEQY
few,TRBV7-2,TRBJ1-1,ASSLNWDRTEAF
NA,TRBV29-1,TRBJ2-3,SVLGDSHSTDTQY
few,TRBV12-2,TRBJ2-1,ASRLAGRSYNEQF
NA,TRBV13,TRBJ2-7,ASSLGGISYEQY
NA,TRBV29-1,TRBJ2-3,TYIRGGVTDAQY
NA,TRBV5-1,TRBJ2-3,ASRVGLAVSSTDTQY
NA,TRBV11-2,TRBJ1-1,ASSSRDSNTEAF
NA,TRBV7-2,TRBJ1-1,ASSLEGQYTEAF
NA,TRBV6-5,TRBJ2-3,ASSYRTPLDTQY
NA,TRBV28,TRBJ2-7,ASSLTHRGGGFDEQY
NA,TRBV4-3,TRBJ2-2,ASSLQGNTGELF
few,TRBV6-5,TRBJ2-7,ASSYWRGHSYEQY
few,TRBV7-3,TRBJ1-5,ASSLKGDSQPQH